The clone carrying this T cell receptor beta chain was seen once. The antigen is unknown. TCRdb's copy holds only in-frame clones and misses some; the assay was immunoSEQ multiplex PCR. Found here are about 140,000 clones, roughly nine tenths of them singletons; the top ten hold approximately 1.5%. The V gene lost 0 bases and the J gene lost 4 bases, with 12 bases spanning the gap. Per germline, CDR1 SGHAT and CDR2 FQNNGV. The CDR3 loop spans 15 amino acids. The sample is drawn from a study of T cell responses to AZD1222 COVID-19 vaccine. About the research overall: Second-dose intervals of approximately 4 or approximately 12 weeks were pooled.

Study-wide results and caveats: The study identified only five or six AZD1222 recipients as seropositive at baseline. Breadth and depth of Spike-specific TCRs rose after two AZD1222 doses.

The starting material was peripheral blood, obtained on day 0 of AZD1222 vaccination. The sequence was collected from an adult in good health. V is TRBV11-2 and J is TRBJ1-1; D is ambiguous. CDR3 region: CASSLDQGRSTEAFF. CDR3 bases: TGTGCCAGCAGCTTAGATCAAGGTCGGTCCACTGAAGCTTTCTTT.